This T cell receptor (beta chain) was identified in a study of blood T cell repertoires in COVID-19. Study background: Donors in the United States, Italy and Spain gave samples during acute or convalescent COVID-19. PBMCs, B-cell-depleted T cells, or T cells were the source of the cDNA or gDNA that made up the material.

This clone was seen a few times. Generated by immunoSEQ multiplex PCR, the TCRdb table keeps only in-frame clones and is missing some. The table lists 200,000 to 300,000 clones, roughly 76% of them singletons, with roughly 8% in the top ten. The sequence was collected from an elderly woman with COVID-19, enrolled during active disease. The sequenced sample consisted of peripheral blood.

CDR3 sequence reads: CASRPTGTGGTDTQYF. The CDR3 bases are TGTGCCAGCCGACCTACCGGGACAGGGGGAACAGATACGCAGTATTTT. The chain joins TRBV6-6 to TRBJ2-3, with 11 bases fitting TRBD1. The CDR3 runs 16 residues. Germline values: CDR1 MNHNY, CDR2 SVGAGI (reference sequence). J gave up 3 bases and V 8 bases, and 10 bases lay outside the gene matches.